The 12 T cell receptor beta chains given below trace back to one sample, sequenced in a study of shared clonotypes between healthy human individuals. CD45RO-negative, CCR7-selected cells formed the naive CD8 fraction, which excluded terminally differentiated effector memory CD45RA+ cells. Produced via immunoSEQ multiplex PCR; TCRdb's table is partial and in-frame only. The sample consists of about 700,000 clones, about 92% of them appearing once. What was sequenced was naive CD8+ T cells sorted from blood. The receptors here all came from a man aged 25 to 40 in good health.

This clone showed up just once. This rearrangement joins TRBV10-3 to TRBJ2-3; D not certain. Trimming removed 2 bases from V and 2 bases from J, with 8 bases in between. The CDR3 loop spans 14 amino acids. CDR1 and CDR2 from the germline V gene are ENHRY and SYGVKD. The CDR3 here is CAISEDGTTDTQYF. The CDR3 DNA sequence: TGTGCCATCAGTGAGGACGGAACCACAGATACGCAGTATTTT.

V gene TRBV29-1 combines with J gene TRBJ2-3; no firm D call. V was trimmed by 3 bases and J by 2 bases, leaving 15 bases between them. This CDR3 has 15 residues. Germline V gene data show CDR1 as SQVTM and CDR2 as ANQGSEA. The CDR3 DNA follows: TGCAGCGTTGAGAACCTAGAAGGTGACACAGATACGCAGTATTTT. Protein sequence: CSVENLEGDTDTQYF.

This clone appeared a single time. The chain has TRBV18 and TRBJ2-3; 10 nucleotides agree with TRBD1. The CDR3 consists of 17 residues. The ends lost 4 bases at V and 0 bases at J; junction bases unmatched: 7. The V gene's germline CDR1 is KGHSH and CDR2 LQKENI. CDR3 residues: CASSRTGGEPSTDTQYF. The DNA of the CDR3 is TGTGCCAGCTCACGGACAGGGGGAGAACCCAGCACAGATACGCAGTATTTT.

The chain carries TRBV19 and TRBJ2-1, with D possibly being TRBD1 or TRBD2 (5 bases each). The CDR3 is 12 residues long. V gave up 3 bases and J gave up 9 bases, with 9 bases separating them. Germline CDR1 is LNHDA and CDR2 is SQIVND (reference sequence). In DNA form, the CDR3 reads TGTGCCAGTAGTATGTGGGGGATTGAGCAGTTCTTC. Translating gives CASSMWGIEQFF.

The chain couples TRBV14 to TRBJ2-7; TRBD2 matches at 14 bases. Trimming at V came to 4 bases and at J to 4 bases, leaving 15 bases not matched to a gene. The CDR3 is 19 residues long. Germline V gene data show CDR1 as SGHDN and CDR2 as FVKESK. The CDR3 loop reads CASSPGGLAGGLTAYEQYF. CDR3 bases: TGTGCCAGCAGCCCGGGAGGACTAGCGGGAGGACTCACAGCATACGAGCAGTACTTC.

The chain joins TRBV4-1 to TRBJ2-1, with TRBD2 identical over 8 bases. This CDR3 is 14 amino acids long. The trim removed 4 bases at V and 4 bases at J, leaving 3 bases unmatched. Germline CDR1 is MGHRA and CDR2 is YSYEKL. CDR3 coding DNA: TGCGCCAGCAGCCCCGCGGGAGGATACAATGAGCAGTTCTTC. Its protein is CASSPAGGYNEQFF.

V is TRBV7-9 and J is TRBJ2-5; a possible D gene is TRBD2 (5 bases). From germline, CDR1 is SEHNR and CDR2 FQNEAQ (reference sequence). The CDR3 spans 13 residues. V was cut by 8 bases and J by 0 bases, with 10 bases left in between. The DNA of the CDR3 is TGTGCCAGCCAATCCGGGGACCAAGAGACCCAGTACTTC. Encoded protein: CASQSGDQETQYF.

This chain joins TRBV29-1 and TRBJ1-2, with 9 bases aligning to TRBD1. CDR1 and CDR2 from the germline V gene are SQVTM and ANQGSEA. V shed 6 bases, J shed 8 bases, and the junction held 10 bases outside the gene matches. This CDR3 is 13 amino acids long. The CDR3 loop is CSVSGTGLRGYTF. In DNA form, the CDR3 reads TGCAGCGTCTCCGGGACAGGGTTGCGAGGCTACACCTTC.

The V gene is TRBV2, the J gene TRBJ1-5, with 10 bases fitting TRBD1. This CDR3 is built from 18 residues. V was pared by 7 bases and J by 0 bases, with 12 bases of the junction left unmatched. CDR1 is SNHLY and CDR2 is FYNNEI in the germline V gene. The CDR3 coding sequence is TGTGCCAGCACCTCGGGGGACAGGGGTGGTTATAGCAATCAGCCCCAGCATTTT. This gives the protein CASTSGDRGGYSNQPQHF.

V is TRBV28 and J is TRBJ1-4; no clear D gene. V lost 6 bases, J lost 9 bases, and 8 bases lay in between. CDR3 size: 11 residues. The germline V gene has CDR1 MDHEN and CDR2 SYDVKM. The CDR3 loop is CASSRGKKLFF. CDR3 nucleotide sequence: TGTGCCAGCAGCCGGGGTAAAAAACTGTTTTTT.

This chain links TRBV2 with TRBJ2-1, with D possibly being TRBD2 (6 bases). The CDR3 consists of 12 residues. Germline CDR1 is SNHLY and CDR2 is FYNNEI. V lost 5 bases and J 15 bases, leaving 17 bases between the germline ends. The CDR3 DNA follows: TGTGCCAGCAGTCCCTTGCGGGACCTTCGGTTCTTC. This translates into CASSPLRDLRFF. Variable domain in full (rest from reference TRBV2 and TRBJ2-1): EPEVTQTPSHQVTQMGQEVILRCVPISNHLYFYWYRQILGQKVEFLVSFYNNEISEKSEIFDDQFSVERPDGSNFTLKIRSTKLEDSAMYFCASSPLRDLRFFGPGTRLTVL.

The V call is TRBV5-1, the J call TRBJ2-3; no firm D call. Per the germline V gene, CDR1 is SGHRS and CDR2 is YFSETQ. Trimming removed 3 bases from V and 0 bases from J, with 5 bases in between. The CDR3 loop spans 13 amino acids. CDR3: CASSSASTDTQYF. The CDR3 DNA follows: TGCGCCAGCAGCTCTGCGAGCACAGATACGCAGTATTTT. Filled out from reference TRBV5-1 and TRBJ2-3, the complete variable domain reads KAGVTQTPRYLIKTRGQQVTLSCSPISGHRSVSWYQQTPGQGLQFLFEYFSETQRNKGNFPGRFSGRQFSNSRSEMNVSTLELGDSALYLCASSSASTDTQYFGPGTRLTVL.